The 14 T cell receptor beta chains presented below share a single source sample, sequenced in a study of blood T cell repertoires in COVID-19. The assay was immunoSEQ multiplex PCR, and TCRdb's table has in-frame clones only and misses some. The table has about 170,000 clones, roughly nine tenths seen once. The material sequenced was peripheral blood. These receptors were taken from a man aged 45-60 years with acute or convalescent COVID-19.

The CDR3 loop reads CASSKRGQGNGNEQFF. The CDR3 DNA follows: TGTGCCAGCAGCAAGCGGGGACAGGGGAATGGCAATGAGCAGTTCTTC. The V gene is TRBV11-1, the J gene TRBJ2-1; 10 bases are shared with TRBD1. Trimming took 5 bases from V and 6 from J; bases not matched to a gene: 10. In germline, CDR1 is SGHAT, CDR2 FQDESV (reference sequence). The CDR3 loop spans 16 amino acids.

This chain joins TRBV10-3 and TRBJ1-1; 9 bases are a match to TRBD1. Germline V CDR1 and CDR2: ENHRY, SYGVKD. V shed 6 bases, J shed 7 bases, and the junction held 9 bases outside the gene matches. The CDR3 consists of 14 residues. This CDR3 is CAIRTTGGAGEAFF. The CDR3 bases are TGTGCCATCAGAACCACAGGGGGCGCGGGTGAAGCTTTCTTT.

This chain uses TRBV15 with TRBJ1-6, with D perhaps TRBD1 (6 bases). The CDR3 has 13 residues. The V gene lost 2 bases and the J gene lost 18 bases, with 17 bases spanning the gap. Germline assignment: CDR1 LNHNV and CDR2 YYDKDF (reference sequence). The CDR3 nucleotides are TGTGCCACCAGCAGAAATACAGGGTTTCCCGACCACTTT. Translating gives CATSRNTGFPDHF.

This sequence joins TRBV7-8 and TRBJ2-1, with D tentatively TRBD2 (6 bases). Per germline, CDR1 SGHVS and CDR2 FQNEAQ. The V and J ends lost 3 bases and 2 bases respectively, with 11 bases between them. The CDR3 totals 15 residues. The CDR3, as DNA: TGTGCCAGCAGCTTGGGACTCCCTGCCTACAATGAGCAGTTCTTC. It encodes CASSLGLPAYNEQFF.

The rearrangement uses TRBV18 and TRBJ1-1, with D hard to call. The germline V gene has CDR1 KGHSH and CDR2 LQKENI. Trimming stripped 5 bases from V and 5 bases from J, with 12 bases between. This CDR3 comprises 13 residues. The CDR3: CASSETRETEAFF. In DNA form, the CDR3 reads TGTGCCAGCTCAGAGACGAGGGAGACTGAAGCTTTCTTT.

This chain uses TRBV5-1 with TRBJ1-1, with 7 positions matching TRBD1. V was pared by 4 bases and J by 0 bases, with 6 bases of the junction left unmatched. The CDR3 spans 15 residues. From germline, CDR1 is SGHRS and CDR2 YFSETQ. The CDR3 nucleotides are TGCGCCAGCAGCCTCCTTGGGACAGTGAACACTGAAGCTTTCTTT. The encoded protein is CASSLLGTVNTEAFF.

This clone was observed once. The chain has TRBV15 and TRBJ1-4; D is ambiguous. Germline loops: CDR1 LNHNV, CDR2 YYDKDF (reference sequence). The V gene lost 8 bases and the J gene lost 3 bases, with 16 bases spanning the gap. There are 15 residues in the CDR3. The CDR3 reads CATATPRGPNEKLFF. For the CDR3, the DNA is TGTGCCACCGCTACTCCTCGAGGGCCTAATGAAAAACTGTTTTTT. Based on the CDR3 plus reference TRBV15 and TRBJ1-4, the full variable domain is DAMVIQNPRYQVTQFGKPVTLSCSQTLNHNVMYWYQQKSSQAPKLLFHYYDKDFNNEADTPDNFQSRRPNTSFCFLDIRSPGLGDTAMYLCATATPRGPNEKLFFGSGTQLSVL.

The rearrangement uses TRBV28 and TRBJ1-2; 8 bases line up with TRBD1. The CDR3 has 13 amino acids. In germline, CDR1 is MDHEN, CDR2 SYDVKM. V dropped 4 bases and J dropped 8; count of bases not matched to a gene: 6. This CDR3 reads CASSSGQGLGYTF. The CDR3 nucleotides read TGTGCCAGCAGTTCAGGACAGGGTTTGGGCTACACCTTC.

The V and J genes are TRBV9 and TRBJ1-2; 11 nucleotides match TRBD1. The length of the CDR3 is 14 residues. In germline, CDR1 is SGDLS, CDR2 YYNGEE. Unmatched junction bases numbered 3, after V lost 3 bases and J lost 5 bases. CDR3 sequence (DNA): TGTGCCAGCAGCGGGACAGGGGGCGCTTATGGCTACACCTTC. Its protein product is CASSGTGGAYGYTF.

The chain has TRBV20-1 and TRBJ2-1, with TRBD2 matching over 7 bases. CDR3 length: 15 amino acids. Germline-derived CDR1 and CDR2 are DFQATT and SNEGSKA (reference sequence). Losses at the gene ends were 3 bases for V and 6 bases for J; bases not matched to a gene: 11. The CDR3 DNA reads as TGCAGTGCTAGTGTCCTCGGGACTATCTCCAATGAGCAGTTCTTC. This gives the protein CSASVLGTISNEQFF.

This clone was seen once. CDR3 DNA: TGTGCCAGCAGCTTATCCGGGACAGGGGTGAACGAGCAGTACTTC. This translates into CASSLSGTGVNEQYF. The chain uses TRBV7-2 and TRBJ2-7, with TRBD1 matching over 10 bases. With 2 bases clipped from V and 5 bases from J, the junction kept 6 bases outside the gene matches. This CDR3 has 15 amino acids. The germline V gene encodes CDR1 SGHTA and CDR2 FQGNSA.

The CDR3 region is CASSPRSTGELFF. CDR3 nucleotide sequence: TGTGCCAGCAGCCCGAGATCAACCGGGGAGCTGTTTTTT. The J gene is TRBJ2-2, the V gene TRBV3-1 (or the pseudogene TRBV3-2), with D unclear. The CDR3 extends over 13 amino acids. Trimming shortened V by 4 bases and J by 5 bases, and 8 bases separated the two germline ends. Germline CDR1 is LGHDT and CDR2 is YNNKEL (reference sequence).

This chain links TRBV3-1 (or the pseudogene TRBV3-2) with TRBJ2-5, with D tentatively TRBD1 (5 bases). Germline V lookup: CDR1 LGHDT, CDR2 YNNKEL (reference sequence). The V end lost 0 bases, the J end lost 5 bases, and 10 bases lay between the germline ends. The CDR3 has 14 amino acids. This CDR3 reads CASSQDVGPETQYF. CDR3 bases: TGTGCCAGCAGCCAAGATGTGGGGCCGGAGACCCAGTACTTC.

The V gene is TRBV7-9, the J gene TRBJ1-2; 10 nucleotides match TRBD1. Germline V gives CDR1 SEHNR, CDR2 FQNEAQ (reference sequence). The trim removed 4 bases at V and 6 bases at J, leaving 8 bases unmatched. The CDR3 consists of 15 residues. The chain's CDR3 is CASSSTRQGADGYTF. DNA of the CDR3: TGTGCCAGCAGCTCGACGAGACAGGGGGCGGATGGCTACACCTTC.